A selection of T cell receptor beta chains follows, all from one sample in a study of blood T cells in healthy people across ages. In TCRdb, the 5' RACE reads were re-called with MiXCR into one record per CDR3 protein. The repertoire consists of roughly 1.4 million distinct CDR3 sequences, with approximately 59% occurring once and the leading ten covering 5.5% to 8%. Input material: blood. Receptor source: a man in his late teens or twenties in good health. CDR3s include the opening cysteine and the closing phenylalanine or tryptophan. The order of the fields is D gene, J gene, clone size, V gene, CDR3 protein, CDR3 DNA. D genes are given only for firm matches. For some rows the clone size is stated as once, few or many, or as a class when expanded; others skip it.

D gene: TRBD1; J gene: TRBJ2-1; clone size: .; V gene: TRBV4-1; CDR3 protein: CASSQPERGRVEQFF; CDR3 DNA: TGCGCCAGCAGCCAGCCGGAGAGGGGGCGCGTTGAGCAGTTCTTC
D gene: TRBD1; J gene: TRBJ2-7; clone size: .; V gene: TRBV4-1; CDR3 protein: CASMLTGTGGQQYF; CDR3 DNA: TGCGCCAGCATGCTAACCGGGACAGGGGGCCAGCAGTACTTC
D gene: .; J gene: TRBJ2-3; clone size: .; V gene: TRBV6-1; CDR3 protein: CASSEAGGLPDTQYF; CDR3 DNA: TGTGCCAGCAGTGAAGCGGGGGGGCTCCCAGATACGCAGTATTTT
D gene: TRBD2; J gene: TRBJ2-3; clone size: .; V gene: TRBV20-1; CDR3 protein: CSAYSGIAGNTDTQYF; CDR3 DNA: TGCAGTGCTTACTCCGGGATAGCGGGAAATACAGATACGCAGTATTTT
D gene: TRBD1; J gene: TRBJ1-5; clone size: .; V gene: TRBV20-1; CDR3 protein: CSAPDRGPSNQPQHF; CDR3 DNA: TGCAGTGCGCCGGACAGGGGTCCTAGCAATCAGCCCCAGCATTTT
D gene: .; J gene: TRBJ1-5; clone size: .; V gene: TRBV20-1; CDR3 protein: CSASRKTRENQPQHF; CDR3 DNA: TGCAGTGCTAGCCGGAAAACCAGGGAGAATCAGCCCCAGCATTTT
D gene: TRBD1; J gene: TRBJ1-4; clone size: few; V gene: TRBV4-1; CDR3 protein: CASSQQDREDEKLFF; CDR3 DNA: TGCGCCAGCAGCCAGCAGGACAGGGAGGATGAAAAACTGTTTTTT
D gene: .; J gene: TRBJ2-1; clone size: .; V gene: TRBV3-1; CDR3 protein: CASRDAQHEQFF; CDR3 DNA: TGTGCCAGCAGGGATGCGCAGCATGAGCAGTTCTTC
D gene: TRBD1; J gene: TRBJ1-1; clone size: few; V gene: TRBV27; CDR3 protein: CASSLLPGGNTEAFF; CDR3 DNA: TGTGCCAGCAGTTTATTGCCAGGGGGCAACACTGAAGCTTTCTTT
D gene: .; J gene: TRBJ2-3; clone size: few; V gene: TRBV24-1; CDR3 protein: CATSDSGTGTLLSNTQYF; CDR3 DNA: TGTGCCACCAGTGATTCGGGCACCGGGACGCTACTCTCTAATACGCAGTATTTT
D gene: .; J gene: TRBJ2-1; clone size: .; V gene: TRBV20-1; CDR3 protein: CSARERQAFYNEQFF; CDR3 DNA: TGCAGTGCTAGAGAAAGACAGGCCTTTTACAATGAGCAGTTCTTC
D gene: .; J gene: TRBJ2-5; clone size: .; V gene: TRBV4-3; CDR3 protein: CASSQRGFETQYF; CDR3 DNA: TGCGCCAGCAGCCAGAGAGGCTTTGAGACCCAGTACTTC
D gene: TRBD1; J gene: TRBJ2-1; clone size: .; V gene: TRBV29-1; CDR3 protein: CSGEQGNEQFF; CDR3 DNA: TGCAGCGGAGAACAGGGGAATGAGCAGTTCTTC
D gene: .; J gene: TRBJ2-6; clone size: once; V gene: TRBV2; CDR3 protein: CAREQSGANVLTF; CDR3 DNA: TGTGCCCGGGAGCAATCCGGGGCCAACGTCCTGACTTTC
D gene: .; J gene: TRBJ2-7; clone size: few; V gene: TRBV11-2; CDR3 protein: CASSLKFQVYEQYF; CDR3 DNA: TGTGCCAGCAGCTTAAAATTCCAGGTATACGAGCAGTACTTC
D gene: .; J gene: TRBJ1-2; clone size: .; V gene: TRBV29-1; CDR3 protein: CSVDDGANYGYTF; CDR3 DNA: TGCAGCGTTGACGACGGAGCTAACTATGGCTACACCTTC
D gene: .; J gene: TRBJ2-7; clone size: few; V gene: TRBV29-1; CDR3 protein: CSVEDLGSYEQYF; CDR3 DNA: TGCAGCGTTGAAGATCTGGGGTCCTACGAGCAGTACTTC
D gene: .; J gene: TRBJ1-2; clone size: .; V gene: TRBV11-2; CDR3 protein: CASSLDGQNYGYTF; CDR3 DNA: TGTGCCAGCAGCTTAGACGGACAGAACTATGGCTACACCTTC
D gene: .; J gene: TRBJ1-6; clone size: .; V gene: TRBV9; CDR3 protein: CASSVQSHWNSPLHF; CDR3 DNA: TGTGCCAGCAGCGTTCAGTCTCATTGGAATTCACCCCTCCACTTT
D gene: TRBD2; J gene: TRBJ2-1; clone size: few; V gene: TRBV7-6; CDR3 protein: CASSATSGVYNEQFF; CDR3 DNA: TGTGCCAGCAGCGCAACTAGCGGGGTGTACAATGAGCAGTTCTTC
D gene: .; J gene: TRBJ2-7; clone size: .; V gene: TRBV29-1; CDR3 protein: CSVSNPDLDSYEQYF; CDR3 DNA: TGCAGCGTGTCGAACCCGGACCTGGACTCCTACGAGCAGTACTTC
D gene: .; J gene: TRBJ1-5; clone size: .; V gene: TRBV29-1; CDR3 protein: CSVGGMPGQPQHF; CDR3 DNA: TGCAGCGTTGGCGGCATGCCGGGTCAGCCCCAGCATTTT
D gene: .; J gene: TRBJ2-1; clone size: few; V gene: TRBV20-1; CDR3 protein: CSAREAPPEQFF; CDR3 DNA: TGCAGTGCTAGAGAGGCCCCGCCTGAGCAGTTCTTC
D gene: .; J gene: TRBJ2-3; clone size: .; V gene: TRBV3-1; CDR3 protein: CASSQGLGSVDTQYF; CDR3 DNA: TGTGCCAGCAGCCAAGGACTCGGCAGCGTAGATACGCAGTATTTT
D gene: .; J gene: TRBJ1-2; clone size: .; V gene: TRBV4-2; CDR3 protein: CASSQESGGFYGYTF; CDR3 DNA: TGTGCCAGCAGCCAAGAGAGCGGGGGCTTCTATGGCTACACCTTC
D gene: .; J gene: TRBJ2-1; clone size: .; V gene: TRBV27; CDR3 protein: CANPFTQTSDEQFF; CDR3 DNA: TGTGCCAACCCCTTTACTCAGACTTCGGATGAGCAGTTCTTC
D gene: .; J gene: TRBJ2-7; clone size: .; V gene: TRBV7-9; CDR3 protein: CASSFPGAVEQYF; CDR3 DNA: TGTGCCAGCAGCTTCCCCGGGGCTGTCGAGCAGTACTTC
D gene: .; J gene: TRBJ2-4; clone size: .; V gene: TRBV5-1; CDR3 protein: CASSLELAKNIQYF; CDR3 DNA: TGTGCCAGCAGTTTGGAGTTAGCCAAAAACATTCAGTACTTC
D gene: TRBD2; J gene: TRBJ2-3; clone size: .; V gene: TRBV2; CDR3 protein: CASETSGRRNTQYF; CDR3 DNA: TGTGCCAGCGAAACTAGCGGGAGGCGGAATACGCAGTATTTT
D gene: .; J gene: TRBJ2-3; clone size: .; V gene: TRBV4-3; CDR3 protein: CVSSNRDPFPLTDTQYF; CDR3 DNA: TGCGTCAGCAGCAACCGGGACCCCTTTCCACTCACAGATACGCAGTATTTT
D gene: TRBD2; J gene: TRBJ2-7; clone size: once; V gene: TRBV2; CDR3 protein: CASRTLAGGIEQYF; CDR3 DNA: TGTGCCAGCAGAACACTAGCGGGAGGTATCGAGCAGTACTTC
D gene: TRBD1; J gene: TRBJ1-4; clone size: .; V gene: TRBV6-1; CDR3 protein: CASSAIPGTGREKLFF; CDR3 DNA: TGTGCCAGCAGTGCGATCCCCGGGACAGGGCGGGAAAAACTGTTTTTT
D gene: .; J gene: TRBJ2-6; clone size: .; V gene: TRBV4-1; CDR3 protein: CASSQASSGANVLTF; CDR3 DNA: TGCGCCAGCAGCCAAGCCAGCTCTGGGGCCAACGTCCTGACTTTC
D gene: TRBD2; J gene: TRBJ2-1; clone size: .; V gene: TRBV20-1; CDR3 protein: CSARDFLLTSGPDEQFF; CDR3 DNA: TGCAGTGCTAGAGATTTTCTACTCACTAGCGGACCGGATGAGCAGTTCTTC
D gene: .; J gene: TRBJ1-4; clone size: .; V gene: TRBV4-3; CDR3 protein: CASSQDQSGATNEKLFF; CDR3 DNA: TGCGCCAGCAGCCAAGATCAAAGTGGAGCAACTAATGAAAAACTGTTTTTT
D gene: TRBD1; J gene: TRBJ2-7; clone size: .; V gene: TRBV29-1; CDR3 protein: CSVTGVSSYEQYF; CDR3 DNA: TGCAGCGTTACAGGGGTGAGCTCCTACGAGCAGTACTTC
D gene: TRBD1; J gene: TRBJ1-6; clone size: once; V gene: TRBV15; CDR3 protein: CATSRGTGGRWDSPLHF; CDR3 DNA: TGTGCCACCAGCAGGGGGACAGGGGGCCGGTGGGATTCACCCCTCCACTTT
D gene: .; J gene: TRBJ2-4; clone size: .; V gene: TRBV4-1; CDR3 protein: CASSQGGREDWGKNIQYF; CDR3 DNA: TGCGCCAGCAGCCAAGGCGGCAGGGAGGATTGGGGAAAAAACATACAGTACTTC
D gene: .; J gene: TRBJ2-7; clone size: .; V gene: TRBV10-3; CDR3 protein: CAISKQQGYEQYF; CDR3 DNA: TGTGCCATCAGCAAACAACAGGGTTACGAGCAGTACTTC
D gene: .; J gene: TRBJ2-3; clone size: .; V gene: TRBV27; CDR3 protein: CASRLEGREDTQYF; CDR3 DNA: TGTGCCAGTAGGTTGGAGGGCCGGGAAGATACGCAGTATTTT
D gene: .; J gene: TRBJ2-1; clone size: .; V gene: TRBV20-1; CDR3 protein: CSYRESSYNEQFF; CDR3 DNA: TGCAGTTACAGGGAGAGCTCCTACAATGAGCAGTTCTTC
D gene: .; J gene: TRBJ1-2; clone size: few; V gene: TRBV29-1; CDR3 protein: CSVEGGEGVLNYGYTF; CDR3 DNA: TGCAGCGTTGAAGGGGGAGAGGGGGTACTTAACTATGGCTACACCTTC
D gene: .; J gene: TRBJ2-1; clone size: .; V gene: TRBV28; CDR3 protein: CASSFQLAEQFF; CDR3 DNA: TGTGCCAGCAGTTTCCAGTTGGCTGAGCAGTTCTTC
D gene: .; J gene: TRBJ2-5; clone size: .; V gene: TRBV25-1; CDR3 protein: CAGSEYQKQETQYF; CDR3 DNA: TGTGCCGGCAGTGAATATCAGAAACAAGAGACCCAGTACTTC
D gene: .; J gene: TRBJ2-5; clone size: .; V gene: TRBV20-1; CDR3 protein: CSARPRTDQETQYF; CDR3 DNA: TGCAGTGCCAGACCACGAACAGACCAAGAGACCCAGTACTTC
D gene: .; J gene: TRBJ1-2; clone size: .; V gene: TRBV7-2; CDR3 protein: CASSSDVGWYGYTF; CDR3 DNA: TGTGCCAGCAGCTCGGACGTGGGGTGGTATGGCTACACCTTC
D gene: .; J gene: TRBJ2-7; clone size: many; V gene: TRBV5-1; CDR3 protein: CASSLGREQYF; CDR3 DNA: TGTGCCAGCAGTTTAGGTCGGGAGCAGTACTTC
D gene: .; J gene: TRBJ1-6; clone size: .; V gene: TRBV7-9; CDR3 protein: CASSFGLSYNSPLHF; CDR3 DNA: TGTGCCAGCAGCTTCGGCCTCTCCTATAATTCACCCCTCCACTTT